These 28 T cell receptor beta chains share one sample of origin, sequenced in a study of cytomegalovirus exposure and HLA in healthy donors. Method: immunoSEQ multiplex PCR; TCRdb's copy keeps in-frame clones and lacks some. The sample consists of roughly 200,000 clones, about nine tenths of them appearing once. Sequencing input: PBMCs. Receptor source: a man in his thirties or forties in good health and CMV-seropositive.

This rearrangement joins TRBV7-3 to TRBJ2-2; the match to TRBD2 covers 10 bases. Looked up from germline, CDR1 is SGHTA and CDR2 is FQGTGA. This CDR3 is 18 amino acids long. Germline trimming cut 1 base from V and 2 bases from J; bases unmatched to any gene: 7. CDR3 residues: CASSLNPSGSLNTGELFF. CDR3 coding DNA: TGTGCCAGCAGCTTAAACCCTAGCGGGAGCCTCAACACCGGGGAGCTGTTTTTT.

This clone was observed once. This chain connects TRBV2 to TRBJ1-5; the D is unclear. The V gene's germline CDR1 is SNHLY and CDR2 FYNNEI. Trimming stripped 2 bases from V and 3 bases from J, with 11 bases between. There are 15 residues in the CDR3. The CDR3 DNA reads as TGTGCCAGCAGTGAATGGAGGGCCGACAATCAGCCCCAGCATTTT. Translating it yields CASSEWRADNQPQHF.

This chain connects TRBV7-2 to TRBJ2-4, with TRBD1 as a possible D gene (6 bases). Germline lookup yields CDR1 SGHTA and CDR2 FQGNSA. Trimming removed 4 bases from V and 4 bases from J, with 14 bases in between. CDR3 length equals 15 residues. The CDR3 nucleotides read TGTGCCAGCAGCTCTAGTACAGGGATTAAAAACATTCAGTACTTC. It is translated as CASSSSTGIKNIQYF.

The V call is TRBV7-9, the J call TRBJ1-2; D is undetermined. The germline V gene has CDR1 SEHNR and CDR2 FQNEAQ (reference sequence). The ends were cut back, 3 bases at V and 1 base at J, with 6 bases in the middle. This CDR3 has 13 residues. CDR3 in DNA: TGTGCCAGCAGCTTCGTGGGTAACTATGGCTACACCTTC. Its protein is CASSFVGNYGYTF. Full variable domain (rest looked up from reference TRBV7-9 and TRBJ1-2): DTGVSQNPRHKITKRGQNVTFRCDPISEHNRLYWYRQTLGQGPEFLTYFQNEAQLEKSRLLSDRFSAERPKGSFSTLEIQRTEQGDSAMYLCASSFVGNYGYTFGSGTRLTVV.

This sequence joins TRBV27 and TRBJ1-5; D may be TRBD1 (5 bases). Germline CDR1 reads MNHEY; CDR2 reads SMNVEV (reference sequence). Between the trimmed V and J ends, which lost 5 bases and 4 bases, there was a span of 12 bases. This CDR3 comprises 14 residues. CDR3 coding DNA: TGTGCCAGCAGTCCAGGGTTAAAGAATCAGCCCCAGCATTTT. Its protein product is CASSPGLKNQPQHF.

J is TRBJ2-7 and V is TRBV4-1; 12 nucleotides match TRBD2. CDR3 length: 15 residues. V trimming: 5 bases; J trimming: 2 bases; junction bases outside the gene matches: 4. Germline CDR1 and CDR2: MGHRA and YSYEKL. CDR3 in amino acids: CASSTTSGGPYEQYF. CDR3 sequence (DNA): TGCGCCAGCAGCACTACTAGCGGGGGGCCCTACGAGCAGTACTTC.

The rearrangement uses TRBV2 and TRBJ2-7; the match to TRBD1 covers 7 bases. The V and J ends lost 3 bases and 1 base, in that order; junction bases with no gene match: 3. Germline values: CDR1 SNHLY, CDR2 FYNNEI. The CDR3 is made up of 14 amino acids. The CDR3, as DNA: TGTGCCAGCAGTGAGAGACAGGGATCCTACGAGCAGTACTTC. This translates into CASSERQGSYEQYF. Full variable domain (remainder filled in from reference TRBV2 and TRBJ2-7): EPEVTQTPSHQVTQMGQEVILRCVPISNHLYFYWYRQILGQKVEFLVSFYNNEISEKSEIFDDQFSVERPDGSNFTLKIRSTKLEDSAMYFCASSERQGSYEQYFGPGTRLTVT.

This chain uses TRBV7-6 with TRBJ2-2; D might be TRBD1 or TRBD2, each matching 5 bases. The ends were cut back, 0 bases at V and 0 bases at J, with 8 bases in the middle. In germline, CDR1 is SGHVS, CDR2 FNYEAQ. The CDR3 runs to 16 residues. The CDR3 DNA reads as TGTGCCAGCAGCTTAGCTGGGGGAACGAACACCGGGGAGCTGTTTTTT. This gives the protein CASSLAGGTNTGELFF.

The rearrangement uses TRBV25-1 and TRBJ1-1; D ambiguous. The CDR3 totals 13 residues. Germline lookup yields CDR1 MGHDK and CDR2 SYGVNS. The V end lost 1 base, the J end lost 4 bases, and 7 bases lay between the germline ends. The CDR3 region is CASSELWGTEAFF. In DNA form, the CDR3 reads TGTGCCAGCAGTGAATTGTGGGGCACTGAAGCTTTCTTT.

The genes are TRBV7-3 and TRBJ1-2; D ambiguous. Germline CDR1 reads SGHTA; CDR2 reads FQGTGA. Trimming removed 3 bases from V and 3 bases from J, with 11 bases in between. The CDR3 is made up of 14 amino acids. The CDR3 bases are TGTGCCAGCAGCTTGGAGGGCCGCGACTATGGCTACACCTTC. Protein product: CASSLEGRDYGYTF.

The genes are TRBV27 and TRBJ2-7; 9 positions match TRBD2. The CDR3 runs 17 residues. V was clipped by 5 bases and J by 4 bases; unmatched bases: 15. The germline V gene encodes CDR1 MNHEY and CDR2 SMNVEV (reference sequence). The CDR3 nucleotides read TGTGCCAGCAGTCCAAGGCTAGCGGGGCGCAGAGGTTACGAGCAGTACTTC. Encoded protein: CASSPRLAGRRGYEQYF.

The count of this clone is one. This chain connects TRBV5-5 to TRBJ2-7; no clear D gene. The CDR3 totals 13 residues. V shed 1 base and J shed 3 bases, with 8 bases lying between them. The V gene's germline CDR1 is SGHKS and CDR2 YYEKEE (reference sequence). CDR3 DNA: TGTGCCAGCAGCTTGCCGTATCTCTACGAGCAGTACTTC. Amino acids: CASSLPYLYEQYF.

This chain connects TRBV28 to TRBJ1-1, with D maybe TRBD1 (5 bases). The CDR3 loop spans 16 amino acids. CDR1 is MDHEN, CDR2 SYDVKM, per germline. Trimming took 5 bases from V and 5 from J, leaving 21 bases between them. The CDR3 loop is CASSEAGTNSRTEAFF. The CDR3 nucleotides are TGTGCCAGCAGTGAGGCAGGGACGAACTCGAGGACTGAAGCTTTCTTT.

The chain has TRBV10-3 and TRBJ2-3, with D perhaps TRBD2 (6 bases). Germline CDR1 reads ENHRY; CDR2 reads SYGVKD. V lost 0 bases to trimming and J lost 0 bases, with 7 bases between them. This CDR3 comprises 15 residues. CDR3 sequence: CAISESAGSTDTQYF. CDR3 coding DNA: TGTGCCATCAGTGAGTCGGCGGGGAGCACAGATACGCAGTATTTT.

The rearrangement joins TRBV29-1 to TRBJ1-1, with a possible D match to TRBD1 (6 bases). Germline loops: CDR1 SQVTM, CDR2 ANQGSEA. Trimming removed 6 bases from V and 10 bases from J, with 18 bases in between. CDR3 size: 12 residues. CDR3 bases: TGCAGCGTCAAAGGAGGGGGGGAGGTAGCTTTCTTT. The encoded protein is CSVKGGGEVAFF.

The J gene is TRBJ2-3, the V gene TRBV9, with a weak D call TRBD2 (6 bases). This CDR3 is 15 amino acids long. Trimming cost V 2 bases and J 6 bases, with 16 bases left between them. Per the germline V gene, CDR1 is SGDLS and CDR2 is YYNGEE. Here the CDR3 DNA reads TGTGCCAGCAGCGTGGGACTTACCCAATCGGATACGCAGTATTTT. Translating it yields CASSVGLTQSDTQYF.

DNA for the CDR3: TGTGCCAGCAGCCAAGCCAGGGGAAGCTCCTACGAGCAGTACTTC. Its translation is CASSQARGSSYEQYF. The V and J genes are TRBV16 and TRBJ2-7, with D maybe TRBD1 (6 bases). This CDR3 comprises 15 residues. Germline loops: CDR1 KGHSY, CDR2 FQNENV. Trimming removed 2 bases from V and 0 bases from J, with 11 bases in between. The full variable domain, in which reference TRBV16 and TRBJ2-7 provide the parts outside the CDR3, is GEEVAQTPKHLVRGEGQKAKLYCAPIKGHSYVFWYQQVLKNEFKFLISFQNENVFDETGMPKERFSAKCLPNSPCSLEIQATKLEDSAVYFCASSQARGSSYEQYFGPGTRLTVT.

The chain combines TRBV6-5 with TRBJ2-7, with D hard to call. V gave up 5 bases and J gave up 3 bases, with 8 bases separating them. The CDR3 runs 12 residues. In germline, CDR1 is MNHEY, CDR2 SVGAGI. CDR3 sequence reads: CASSRGSYEQYF. The DNA of the CDR3 is TGTGCCAGCAGTCGCGGAAGCTACGAGCAGTACTTC.

This clone has a single count. V is TRBV11-2 and J is TRBJ2-2; D not resolved. This CDR3 spans 12 amino acids. Per the germline V gene, CDR1 is SGHAT and CDR2 is FQNNGV. V was cut by 7 bases and J by 7 bases, with 10 bases left in between. The CDR3 nucleotides read TGTGCCAGCACCGTCAACCACGGGGAGCTGTTTTTT. Translated, it gives CASTVNHGELFF.

The chain links TRBV4-1 to TRBJ2-3; D possibly corresponds to TRBD1 (6 bases). CDR3 length: 16 amino acids. The germline gives CDR1 MGHRA, CDR2 YSYEKL. Deletions cut 3 bases from V and 2 bases from J, with 15 bases between. The chain's CDR3 is CASSQVATGYTDTQYF. The CDR3 coding sequence is TGCGCCAGCAGCCAGGTTGCTACAGGGTACACAGATACGCAGTATTTT.

This chain joins TRBV2 and TRBJ1-1; 8 bases line up with TRBD1. Germline V gene data show CDR1 as SNHLY and CDR2 as FYNNEI. Unmatched junction bases numbered 4, after V lost 6 bases and J lost 4 bases. The CDR3 has 13 amino acids. This chain's CDR3 is CASRTTGVTEAFF. The CDR3, as DNA: TGTGCCAGCAGGACGACAGGGGTCACTGAAGCTTTCTTT.

The J gene is TRBJ2-7, the V gene TRBV5-4; 8 bases fit TRBD2. Losses at the gene ends were 4 bases for V and 6 bases for J; bases not matched to a gene: 15. The CDR3 is 16 amino acids. Germline V gene sequence: CDR1 SGHNT, CDR2 YYREEE (reference sequence). CDR3 region: CASSQGVAGREREQYF. CDR3 DNA: TGTGCCAGCAGCCAAGGGGTAGCGGGACGGGAGCGCGAGCAGTACTTC.

The chain carries TRBV7-9 and TRBJ1-5, with D hard to call. V was trimmed by 5 bases and J by 9 bases, leaving 11 bases between them. The CDR3 loop spans 12 amino acids. Germline V CDR1 and CDR2: SEHNR, FQNEAQ (reference sequence). The CDR3 DNA reads as TGTGCCAGCAGCATTCCTAGCGGGCCCCAGCATTTT. It is translated as CASSIPSGPQHF.

The J gene is TRBJ2-1, the V gene TRBV4-1; a possible D gene is TRBD1 (5 bases). The CDR3 has 14 amino acids. The V gene's germline CDR1 is MGHRA and CDR2 YSYEKL. V lost 0 bases, J lost 9 bases, and 12 bases lay in between. In nucleotides, the CDR3 is TGCGCCAGCAGCCAAGACTTCAGGGTGGGTGAGCAGTTCTTC. Its translation is CASSQDFRVGEQFF.

The chain has TRBV9 and TRBJ2-1, with unresolved D. The CDR3 consists of 15 residues. Germline V gene sequence: CDR1 SGDLS, CDR2 YYNGEE. V lost 0 bases to trimming and J lost 2 bases, with 9 bases between them. CDR3 DNA sequence: TGTGCCAGCAGCGTAGAGGCAGCTACCTACAATGAGCAGTTCTTC. This gives the protein CASSVEAATYNEQFF.

This rearrangement joins TRBV5-1 to TRBJ2-1, with TRBD2 identical over 7 bases. Per germline, CDR1 SGHRS and CDR2 YFSETQ. J was trimmed by 6 bases and V by 0 bases; bases with no gene match: 3. This CDR3 spans 14 amino acids. The CDR3 loop reads CASSLGGSGNEQFF. In DNA form, the CDR3 reads TGCGCCAGCAGCTTGGGCGGGAGCGGCAATGAGCAGTTCTTC.

The chain combines TRBV15 with TRBJ1-2; D is ambiguous. The CDR3 has 17 residues. Germline loops: CDR1 LNHNV, CDR2 YYDKDF (reference sequence). The V end was cut by 1 base, the J end by 0 bases, with 15 bases between. CDR3 residues: CATSRGLFREANYGYTF. The CDR3 coding sequence is TGTGCCACCAGCAGAGGCCTCTTTAGGGAGGCTAACTATGGCTACACCTTC.

The chain employs TRBV2 and TRBJ1-1, with D possibly being TRBD1 (5 bases). Trimming shortened V by 4 bases and J by 5 bases, and 14 bases separated the two germline ends. This CDR3 spans 14 amino acids. Germline V gene data show CDR1 as SNHLY and CDR2 as FYNNEI. The CDR3 DNA reads as TGTGCCAGCAGTGGCCAGGGAAGTAGGACTGAAGCTTTCTTT. It is translated as CASSGQGSRTEAFF. The full variable domain, with the rest looked up from reference TRBV2 and TRBJ1-1, is EPEVTQTPSHQVTQMGQEVILRCVPISNHLYFYWYRQILGQKVEFLVSFYNNEISEKSEIFDDQFSVERPDGSNFTLKIRSTKLEDSAMYFCASSGQGSRTEAFFGQGTRLTVV.